Listed below are T cell receptor beta chains from one sample, sequenced in a study of neoadjuvant anti-PD-1 for oral cavity cancer. Sequenced by immunoSEQ multiplex PCR; TCRdb stores in-frame clones only, minus some. Found here are some 9,500 clones, just over 65% of them singletons; the top ten hold roughly 4.3%. The material was PBMCs, obtained after nivolumab (anti-PD-1) treatment. Receptor source: a person between 35 and 79 years old with oral cavity squamous cell carcinoma. Both conserved end residues are part of each CDR3. D genes are given only for firm matches. Some rows have no size entry. The others give once, few or many, or a class for an expanded clone.

clone_size	v_call	d_call	j_call	cdr3_nt	cdr3_aa
.	TRBV2	.	TRBJ2-5	TGTGCCAGCAGCTACAGGGGAGGGGAGACCCAGTACTTC	CASSYRGGETQYF
.	TRBV27	.	TRBJ1-5	TGTGCCAGCAGTTTCGACCTGAGCGGCAATCAGCCCCAGCATTTT	CASSFDLSGNQPQHF
few	TRBV6-5	.	TRBJ1-3	TGTGCCAGCAGTTCAATTGTCTCCGGAAACACCATATATTTT	CASSSIVSGNTIYF
.	TRBV6-1	TRBD2	TRBJ2-1	TGTGCCAGCAGTGTTACGGGGCGGGAGGAGCAGTTCTTC	CASSVTGREEQFF
.	TRBV14	.	TRBJ1-1	TGTGCCAGCAGCCCGAGACAGGCTCGCACTGAAGCTTTCTTT	CASSPRQARTEAFF
.	TRBV25-1	.	TRBJ2-7	TGTGCCAGCAGTGAATCCTCTCCCGGGCCCGAGCAGTACTTC	CASSESSPGPEQYF
few	TRBV9	.	TRBJ2-3	TGTGCCAGCAGCGTAGGGGCGACTACCATCACAGATACGCAGTATTTT	CASSVGATTITDTQYF
.	TRBV5-8	.	TRBJ2-1	TGTGCCAGCAGCTGGGGGCCTGGCTTAGACGAGCAGTTCTTC	CASSWGPGLDEQFF
.	TRBV7-9	.	TRBJ2-5	TGTGCCAGCAGCCCCAGAGGGGAGACCCAGTACTTC	CASSPRGETQYF
.	TRBV7-7	.	TRBJ2-6	TGTGCCAGCAGCTGGCGACCACAAAGTCGGGCCAACGTCCTGACTTTC	CASSWRPQSRANVLTF
.	TRBV30	TRBD2	TRBJ2-1	TGTGCCTGGAGCGGACTAGCGGGAGGTGAGCAGTTCTTC	CAWSGLAGGEQFF
.	TRBV6-5	.	TRBJ1-6	TGTGCCAGCAGTTACGACAGTTTGGCCCATAATTCACCCCTCCACTTT	CASSYDSLAHNSPLHF
.	TRBV4-1	.	TRBJ2-1	TGCGCCAGCAGCCAGGTTGACTTGATATCCTACAATGAGCAGTTCTTC	CASSQVDLISYNEQFF
.	TRBV5-1	.	TRBJ2-1	TGCGCCAGCAGCACTTCCGGGGGCAGCTCCTACAATGAGCAGTTCTTC	CASSTSGGSSYNEQFF
.	TRBV4-2	.	TRBJ1-2	TGTGCCAGCAGCCAATCGGGCCTTGAGGGATATGGCTACACCTTC	CASSQSGLEGYGYTF
.	TRBV5-6	.	TRBJ1-4	TGTGCCAGCAGGCCTACAGGGAGAGTTAATGAAAAACTGTTTTTT	CASRPTGRVNEKLFF
few	TRBV6-1	.	TRBJ1-5	TGTGCCAGCACTTACGGGACGGTGGATCAGCCCCAGCATTTT	CASTYGTVDQPQHF
.	TRBV6-1	.	TRBJ1-2	TGTGCCAGCAGTATCCGGGACTTCTATGGCTACACCTTC	CASSIRDFYGYTF
.	TRBV4-1	.	TRBJ2-4	TGCGCCAGCAGCCAAGATGAGCAACTAGCCAAAAACATTCAGTACTTC	CASSQDEQLAKNIQYF
.	TRBV2	.	TRBJ2-6	TGTGCCAGCAGTTCTGAGCAGGGAACATTCTCTGGGGCCAACGTCCTGACTTTC	CASSSEQGTFSGANVLTF
.	TRBV4-1	TRBD2	TRBJ2-3	TGCGCCAGCAGCCGCCTAGCGGGGGCTGTAGATACGCAGTATTTT	CASSRLAGAVDTQYF
.	TRBV7-2	.	TRBJ1-4	TGTGCCAGCAGCTTCGACAGAGCACAGAATGAAAAACTGTTTTTT	CASSFDRAQNEKLFF
.	TRBV5-5	TRBD1	TRBJ2-7	TGTGCCAGCAGCCCGGGGACAGCCCTCTACGAGCAGTACTTC	CASSPGTALYEQYF
.	TRBV7-8	.	TRBJ1-2	TGTGCCAGCAGCCCAGGGGCGGGCAGGCAAAACTATGGCTACACCTTC	CASSPGAGRQNYGYTF
.	TRBV4-1	.	TRBJ1-4	TGCGCCAGCAGTCCTACAGAGAATGTTAACGAAAAACTGTTTTTT	CASSPTENVNEKLFF
few	TRBV7-3	.	TRBJ2-7	TGTGCCAGCAGCTTAACTGGGGGTGGGCCCCGACACTTC	CASSLTGGGPRHF
.	TRBV5-1	.	TRBJ2-1	TGCGCCAGCAGCCACCTCACCGGGACCTACAATGAGCAGTTCTTC	CASSHLTGTYNEQFF
.	TRBV29-1	.	TRBJ2-7	TGCAGCGCAAAGGACTCCTACGAGCAGTACTTC	CSAKDSYEQYF
.	TRBV10-3	.	TRBJ1-1	TGTGCCATCAGTGAGTCGAGGCCGAACACTGAAGCTTTCTTT	CAISESRPNTEAFF
.	TRBV4-1	.	TRBJ2-7	TGCGCCAGCAGCCTCCACAGGACCTACGAGCAGTACTTC	CASSLHRTYEQYF
.	TRBV29-1	.	TRBJ1-1	TGCAGCGTTGTGCAGGGATGGAACACTGAAGCTTTCTTT	CSVVQGWNTEAFF
once	TRBV19	.	TRBJ1-1	TGTGCCAGTGGAGGTCTCATGAACACTGAAGCTTTCTTT	CASGGLMNTEAFF
.	TRBV5-4	.	TRBJ2-2	TGTGCCAGCAGCTCCCCACCACCACTTAAGGCCGGGGAGCTGTTTTTT	CASSSPPPLKAGELFF
.	TRBV5-4	TRBD2	TRBJ2-3	TGTGCCAGCAGCGGGGAGGGCCCTAGCACAGATACGCAGTATTTT	CASSGEGPSTDTQYF
.	TRBV4-2	.	TRBJ2-5	TGTGCCAGCAGCCAAGATTTAGCTAGGCTGGCCCAGTACTTC	CASSQDLARLAQYF
.	TRBV4-1	TRBD1	TRBJ1-1	TGCGCCAGCAGCCATAGGGACAGCCAGAACACTGAAGCTTTCTTT	CASSHRDSQNTEAFF
few	TRBV4-2	.	TRBJ1-3	TGTGCCAGCAGCCGGACGGTCTCTGGAAACACCATATATTTT	CASSRTVSGNTIYF
.	TRBV2	TRBD2	TRBJ2-2	TGTGCCAGCAGGGGGGGACTACCTCAGACCGGGGAGCTGTTTTTT	CASRGGLPQTGELFF
.	TRBV5-6	TRBD1	TRBJ1-2	TGTGCCAGCAGCCACAAGCCCACAGGGGTAAACTATGGCTACACCTTC	CASSHKPTGVNYGYTF
.	TRBV7-9	TRBD2	TRBJ2-3	TGTGCCAGCAGCCCCCGAAGACTAGCGGAGCGAATGGATACGCAGTATTTT	CASSPRRLAERMDTQYF
.	TRBV7-8	TRBD1	TRBJ1-2	TGTGCCAGCAGCCTCCGGACAGGGGGGTCGAGAGGTGGCTACACCTTC	CASSLRTGGSRGGYTF
.	TRBV21-1	.	TRBJ2-5	TGTGCCAGCAGCAAACCCCAGAACAAGGCGCGCCGTTCCCCGGCAAAAGAGACCCAGTACTTC	CASSKPQNKARRSPAKETQYF
.	TRBV9	TRBD2	TRBJ2-1	TGTGCCAGCAGCGTAGGCGGGAGTGGGGGGGATGAGCAGTTCTTC	CASSVGGSGGDEQFF
.	TRBV28	.	TRBJ2-1	TGTGCCAGCAGTTTCGGGTTAGCGGACTACAATGAGCAGTTCTTC	CASSFGLADYNEQFF
.	TRBV27	TRBD2	TRBJ2-1	TGTGCCAGCAGTTTAGGGGCGGGAGGGTTCAATGAGCAGTTCTTC	CASSLGAGGFNEQFF
.	TRBV2	.	TRBJ2-3	TGTGCCAGCATAGGGAAGGTCACAGATACGCAGTATTTT	CASIGKVTDTQYF
.	TRBV27	.	TRBJ1-1	TGTGCCAGCAGTGCATCCGGGCGGATGAACACTGAAGCTTTCTTT	CASSASGRMNTEAFF
.	TRBV7-3	.	TRBJ1-5	TGTGCCAGCAGCTTAATGGGGGGGCAGCCCCAGCATTTT	CASSLMGGQPQHF
few	TRBV28	.	TRBJ2-1	TGTGCCAGCAGTTCCCCAGCGAGTGGGCCTAACAATGAGCAGTTCTTC	CASSSPASGPNNEQFF
.	TRBV5-1	.	TRBJ2-3	TGCGCCAGCAGCGCTTGGGACAGCACAGATACGCAGTATTTT	CASSAWDSTDTQYF
.	TRBV6-5	.	TRBJ2-7	TGTGCCAGCAGTTACAATAGCGGAAGCTCCTACGAGCAGTACTTC	CASSYNSGSSYEQYF
once	TRBV2	.	TRBJ2-1	TGTGCCAGCAGGGGGACCCGGGGCTGGGTGGGAGCTTGGTTCTTC	CASRGTRGWVGAWFF
.	TRBV9	.	TRBJ1-1	TGTGCCAGCAGCTCACCCCAGGAGGGGATCCAGAACACTGAAGCTTTCTTT	CASSSPQEGIQNTEAFF
.	TRBV5-1	.	TRBJ1-4	TGCGCCAGCAGCTTGGGCAGGGCCGTCGAAAAACTGTTTTTT	CASSLGRAVEKLFF
few	TRBV27	.	TRBJ2-2	TGTGCCAGCAGTGCGACACAGACGAACACCGGGGAGCTGTTTTTT	CASSATQTNTGELFF
.	TRBV28	TRBD1	TRBJ1-4	TGTGCCAGCGGCAGGGGGGGGCGCGAAAAACTGTTTTTT	CASGRGGREKLFF